One TCR beta chain is described in this entry. Sequencing was performed with immunoSEQ multiplex PCR; in TCRdb, only in-frame clones are kept and a portion is missing. In the table there are roughly 130,000 clones, more than 85% of which are singletons. These data come from a study of control samples from healthy donors and cancer patients. Trimming removed 4 bases at V and 1 base at J, with 11 bases between. CDR1 and CDR2 (germline): SGHNT, YYREEE (reference sequence). This CDR3 has 14 amino acids. The sequenced sample consisted of blood. The gene calls are TRBV5-4 and TRBJ1-1; D unclear. This receptor was identified in a man aged 18 to 30 in good health. The CDR3 region is CASSAERGNTEAFF. The CDR3 DNA sequence: TGTGCCAGCAGCGCGGAGCGAGGGAACACTGAAGCTTTCTTT.